Presented here are 9 T cell receptor beta chains from one specimen sequenced in a study of glioma-infiltrating T cells. The iRepertoire nested amplicon-rescue multiplex PCR amplified TCR alpha and beta CDR3s from RNA. TCRdb processed the multiplex PCR reads anew with MiXCR; each CDR3 protein has one entry. The sample yields 300,000 to 400,000 distinct CDR3 sequences, around 38% seen once. The sample comprised glioma tissue, nonneoplastic brain tissue, or PBMCs (not recorded which). The receptors derive from a human donor with low-grade glioma or glioblastoma, undergoing nonglioma brain surgery, or in good health (not recorded which).

The CDR3 reads CASSFGTQLEQFF. Written as DNA, the CDR3 is TGTGCCAGCAGCTTCGGGACCCAGCTTGAGCAGTTCTTC. The chain links TRBV11-2 to TRBJ2-1, with D possibly called TRBD1 or TRBD2 (5 bases each). The ends were cut back, 3 bases at V and 9 bases at J, with 12 bases in the middle. The CDR3 has 13 residues. Per germline, CDR1 SGHAT and CDR2 FQNNGV.

The chain combines TRBV12-3 or TRBV12-4 with TRBJ1-5; D is uncertain. The germline V and J ends were trimmed by 8 bases and 3 bases, with 17 bases remaining between them. The CDR3 runs 15 residues. The CDR3 loop is CASAPGPSFNQPQHF. The CDR3 DNA is TGTGCCAGCGCCCCGGGCCCCAGCTTCAATCAGCCCCAGCATTTT.

The V call is TRBV4-1, the J call TRBJ1-6, with a tentative D call TRBD1 (5 bases). The CDR3 is 16 amino acids. V was trimmed by 1 base and J by 7 bases, leaving 14 bases between them. CDR1 is MGHRA and CDR2 is YSYEKL in the germline V gene. CDR3 region: CASSQATGLSNSPLHF. In DNA form, the CDR3 reads TGCGCCAGCAGCCAAGCAACGGGACTCTCAAATTCACCCCTCCACTTT.

This clonotype was observed many times. This chain connects TRBV15 to TRBJ1-6; D unclear. The CDR3 contains 13 residues. Germline CDR1 is LNHNV and CDR2 is YYDKDF (reference sequence). V was trimmed by 1 base and J by 9 bases, leaving 7 bases between them. CDR3: CATSRVASSPLHF. For the CDR3, the DNA is TGTGCCACCAGCAGAGTGGCGAGTTCACCCCTCCACTTT.

V usage is TRBV11-2 and J usage is TRBJ2-1; 11 positions match TRBD2. Germline CDR1 SGHAT, CDR2 FQNNGV. This CDR3 is 17 amino acids long. Trimming at V came to 5 bases and at J to 8 bases, leaving 14 bases not matched to a gene. This CDR3 is CASSPYFDSGRDHEQFF. The CDR3 DNA follows: TGTGCCAGCAGCCCTTACTTTGATAGCGGGAGGGACCATGAGCAGTTCTTC. The full variable domain, rest sourced from reference TRBV11-2 and TRBJ2-1, is EAGVAQSPRYKIIEKRQSVAFWCNPISGHATLYWYQQILGQGPKLLIQFQNNGVVDDSQLPKDRFSAERLKGVDSTLKIQPAKLEDSAVYLCASSPYFDSGRDHEQFFGPGTRLTVL.

The gene calls are TRBV27 and TRBJ2-1, with 7 bases matching TRBD2. Germline CDR1 is MNHEY and CDR2 is SMNVEV (reference sequence). The CDR3 has 15 residues. J gave up 2 bases and V 5 bases, and 6 bases lay outside the gene matches. CDR3 coding DNA: TGTGCCAGCAGTGCCGGGACTAACGCCTACAATGAGCAGTTCTTC. This translates into CASSAGTNAYNEQFF.

The chain couples TRBV4-1 to TRBJ2-2; 11 bases agree with TRBD1. The CDR3 runs 16 residues. Unmatched junction bases numbered 2, after V lost 4 bases and J lost 1 base. From germline, CDR1 is MGHRA and CDR2 YSYEKL. The CDR3 sequence: CASSPGTGGNTGELFF. The CDR3 coding sequence is TGCGCCAGCAGCCCGGGGACAGGGGGGAACACCGGGGAGCTGTTTTTT.

About this clonotype itself: This could be a read error, since a much larger clone is one nucleotide away. This chain joins TRBV15 and TRBJ2-3; D gene ambiguous. V was pared by 0 bases and J by 4 bases, with 11 bases between. Germline CDR1 LNHNV, CDR2 YYDKDF (reference sequence). This CDR3 is built from 15 residues. CDR3 sequence: CATSREGILPDTQYF. The CDR3 DNA follows: TGTGCCACCAGCAGAGAAGGGATTCTCCCAGATACGCAGTATTTT.

The J gene is TRBJ2-5, the V gene TRBV20-1; 8 bases line up with TRBD2. Germline-derived CDR1 and CDR2 are DFQATT and SNEGSKA (reference sequence). The CDR3 has 15 amino acids. V was clipped by 6 bases and J by 5 bases; unmatched bases: 14. The chain's CDR3 is CSAPQSAGVGETQYF. In DNA, the CDR3 is TGCAGTGCGCCCCAATCAGCGGGAGTTGGGGAGACCCAGTACTTC.